This T cell receptor beta chain is from a study of blood T cell repertoires in COVID-19. How the authors handled the data: Reference gene primer amplification in the assay estimated nucleated cell counts. TCRdb keeps only in-frame clones here, not all; method: immunoSEQ multiplex PCR. The DNA gave D and trimming, while V, J and clone size come from that table. The sample includes about 70,000 clones, roughly 76% of them seen just once. The CDR3 totals 15 residues. V gave up 6 bases and J gave up 1 base, with 13 bases separating them. Germline CDR1 is MNHEY and CDR2 is SVGEGT. There are a few counts of this clone.

This clonotype originated in a woman between 65 and 79 years old with acute or convalescent COVID-19. Sample: peripheral blood. V is TRBV6-2 or TRBV6-3 and J is TRBJ2-1; tentatively, D is TRBD2 (5 bases). The CDR3, as DNA: TGTGCCAGCAGACCTCCTAGCAGGTCCTACAATGAGCAGTTCTTC. Amino acid sequence: CASRPPSRSYNEQFF.